This T cell receptor beta chain was captured by sequencing in a study of beta chain features in type 1 diabetes. Study results and limitations: Shorter TCRB CDR3s, moderately but significantly so, were found in Type 1 diabetes patients in all four CD4+ subsets.

The CDR3 loop spans 15 amino acids. With 6 bases clipped from V and 4 bases from J, the junction kept 8 bases outside the gene matches. The germline V gene encodes CDR1 MDHEN and CDR2 SYDVKM. Every isolated RNA sample was fully reverse transcribed, so sequencing captured expressed TCRB transcripts. Measured with immunoSEQ multiplex PCR; TCRdb has only the in-frame clones, and not every one. The sample lists 500,000 to 800,000 clones; around 12% were seen once. This clone was picked up one time. The target antigen is unknown. The sequencing input was naive CD4+ T cells from blood. The receptor was derived from a man aged 30 to 39 with type 1 diabetes. The chain joins TRBV28 to TRBJ1-5; TRBD1 aligns across 8 bases. This CDR3 reads CASRTGTGLNQPQHF. For the CDR3, the DNA is TGTGCCAGCAGAACCGGGACAGGACTTAATCAGCCCCAGCATTTT.